Following are 6 T cell receptor beta chains from one sample sequenced in a study of T cell responses to AZD1222 COVID-19 vaccine. Here immunoSEQ multiplex PCR was the method, and the copy in TCRdb shows in-frame clones only, minus some. The sample has around 110,000 clones; 85% to 90% are singletons. The specimen was peripheral blood, collected on day 0 of AZD1222 vaccination. The receptors were gathered from an adult in good health.

The rearrangement uses TRBV5-4 and TRBJ2-5; possibly TRBD1 or TRBD2 for D (6 bases each). Trimming took off 0 bases at V and 4 bases at J, with 16 bases between the two ends. CDR1 SGHNT and CDR2 YYREEE come from the germline V gene (reference sequence). The CDR3 runs 16 residues. The CDR3 DNA reads TGTGCCAGCAGCTTGGCCGGGGGCAGGCAGGGAGAGACCCAGTACTTC. It encodes CASSLAGGRQGETQYF.

The rearrangement joins TRBV5-6 to TRBJ1-2, with TRBD1 matching over 9 bases. V gave up 6 bases and J gave up 8 bases; unmatched junction bases: 20. Germline lookup yields CDR1 SGHDT and CDR2 YYEEEE. The CDR3 is made up of 17 amino acids. CDR3 nucleotides: TGTGCCAGCAACTCTCCCGGGACAGGGATTGCGGTCAGGGGCTACACCTTC. This gives the protein CASNSPGTGIAVRGYTF.

The chain links TRBV19 to TRBJ2-1; 8 nucleotides agree with TRBD1. The CDR3 spans 16 residues. The V segment lost 5 bases and the J segment 3 bases; nucleotides outside the gene matches: 9. CDR1 LNHDA and CDR2 SQIVND come from the germline V gene (reference sequence). CDR3 nucleotides: TGTGCCAGTAGTCGCCCCGGACAGGGAGGCTACAATGAGCAGTTCTTC. Translated: CASSRPGQGGYNEQFF.

The V call is TRBV30, the J call TRBJ1-4, with unresolved D. This CDR3 region has 15 residues. Between the trimmed V and J ends, which lost 1 base and 8 bases, there was a span of 17 bases. Germline-derived CDR1 and CDR2 are GTSNPN and SVGIG (reference sequence). This chain's CDR3 is CAWSEGQSGSEKLFF. CDR3 coding DNA: TGTGCCTGGAGTGAAGGCCAATCGGGCAGCGAAAAACTGTTTTTT.

This clone was recorded at least ten times. This chain connects TRBV4-3 to TRBJ2-1, with D maybe TRBD2 (5 bases). CDR3 length equals 15 residues. The V gene's germline CDR1 is LGHNA and CDR2 YSLEER. Trimming removed 1 base at V and 4 bases at J, with 11 bases between. The chain's CDR3 is CASSQATGEYNEQFF. DNA of the CDR3: TGCGCCAGCAGCCAAGCTACCGGGGAATACAATGAGCAGTTCTTC.

V gene TRBV5-1 combines with J gene TRBJ1-3; D possibly corresponds to TRBD1 (6 bases). Trimming left V 0 bases short and J 4 bases short, with 17 bases between. The CDR3 length is 17 residues. Germline V gene lookup returns CDR1 SGHRS and CDR2 YFSETQ. For the CDR3, the DNA is TGCGCCAGCAGCTTGGCAGGGGCTTACCTCTCCGGAAACACCATATATTTT. Its translation is CASSLAGAYLSGNTIYF.